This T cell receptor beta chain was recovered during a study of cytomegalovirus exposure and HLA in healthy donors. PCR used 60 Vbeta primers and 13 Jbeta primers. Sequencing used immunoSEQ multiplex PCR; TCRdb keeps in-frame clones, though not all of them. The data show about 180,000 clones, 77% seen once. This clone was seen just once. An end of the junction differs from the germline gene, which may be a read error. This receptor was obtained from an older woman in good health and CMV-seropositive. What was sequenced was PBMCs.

The CDR3 region has the DNA TGTGCCAGCAGGACAGTAGCCAAAAACAGTCAGTACTTC. Its protein product is CASRTVAKNSQYF. V usage is TRBV11-2 and J usage is TRBJ2-4; TRBD1 is a possible D gene (5 bases). Germline lookup yields CDR1 SGHAT and CDR2 FQNNGV. There are 13 residues in the CDR3.